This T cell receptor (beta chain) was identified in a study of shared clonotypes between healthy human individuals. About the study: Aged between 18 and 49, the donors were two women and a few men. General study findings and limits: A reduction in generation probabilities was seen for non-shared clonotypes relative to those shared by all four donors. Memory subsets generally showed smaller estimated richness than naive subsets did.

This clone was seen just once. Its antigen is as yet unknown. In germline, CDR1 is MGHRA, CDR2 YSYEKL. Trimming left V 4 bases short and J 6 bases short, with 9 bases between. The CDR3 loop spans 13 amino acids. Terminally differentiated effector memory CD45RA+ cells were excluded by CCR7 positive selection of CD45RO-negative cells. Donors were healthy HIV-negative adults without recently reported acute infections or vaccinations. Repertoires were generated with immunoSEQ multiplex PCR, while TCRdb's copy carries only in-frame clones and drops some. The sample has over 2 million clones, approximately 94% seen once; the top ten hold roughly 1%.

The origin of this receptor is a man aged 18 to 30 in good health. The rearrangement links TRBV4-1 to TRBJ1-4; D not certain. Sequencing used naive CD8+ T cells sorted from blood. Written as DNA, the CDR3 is TGCGCCAGCAGCCTACGACGGGATGAAAAACTGTTTTTT. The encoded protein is CASSLRRDEKLFF.